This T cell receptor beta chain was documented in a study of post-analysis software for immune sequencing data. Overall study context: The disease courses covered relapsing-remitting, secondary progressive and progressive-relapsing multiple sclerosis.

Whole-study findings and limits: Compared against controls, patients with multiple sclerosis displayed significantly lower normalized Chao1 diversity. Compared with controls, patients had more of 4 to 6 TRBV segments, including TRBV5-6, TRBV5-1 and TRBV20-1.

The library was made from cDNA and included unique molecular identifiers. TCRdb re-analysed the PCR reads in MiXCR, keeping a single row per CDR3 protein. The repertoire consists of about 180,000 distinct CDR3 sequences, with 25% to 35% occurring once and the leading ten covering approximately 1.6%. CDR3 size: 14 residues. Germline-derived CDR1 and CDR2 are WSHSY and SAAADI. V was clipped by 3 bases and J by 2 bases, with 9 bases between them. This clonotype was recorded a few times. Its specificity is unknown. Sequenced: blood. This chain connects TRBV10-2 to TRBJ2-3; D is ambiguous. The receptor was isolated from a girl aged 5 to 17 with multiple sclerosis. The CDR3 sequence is CASSEGYFTDTQYF. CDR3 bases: TGCGCCAGCAGTGAAGGGTACTTCACAGATACGCAGTATTTT.